This TCR beta chain appears in the sequencing data of a study of metastatic and nonmetastatic thyroid tumors. Whole-study context: The study looked at repertoires side by side in blood and in tumor or nodule tissue from malignant and benign thyroid patients. Study-wide results and caveats: TCR beta diversity was reportedly significantly higher in malignant thyroid tumors than benign nodules, in blood and tumor.

Thyroid surgery was preceded by no treatment in any patient. V lost 4 bases to trimming and J lost 10 bases, with 17 bases between them. The CDR3 totals 13 residues. Germline loops: CDR1 GTSNPN, CDR2 SVGIG (reference sequence). This clone was seen ten or more times. Its antigen is currently unknown. This may be a read error: a much more frequent sequence differs by one nucleotide. Methods used by the authors: For papillary thyroid cancer, a distant-metastasis classifier was constructed from CDR3 differences observed across clinicopathological groups. MiXCR reprocessed the PCR reads for TCRdb. These V and J calls rely on TCRdb rather than the paper's analysis. The profile shows over 15,000 clones, roughly 17% of them singletons.

Sequencing was done on a sample of blood. This clonotype originated in a male donor with papillary thyroid cancer or a benign thyroid nodule (not recorded which). Some clones in this sample may be carry-over from other donors' samples. The chain has TRBV30 and TRBJ1-3; D is unclear. In DNA form, the CDR3 reads TGTGCCTGGACAAGGCCCCCACTAGATACCATATATTTT. Protein sequence: CAWTRPPLDTIYF. The full variable domain, rest sourced from reference TRBV30 and TRBJ1-3, is SQTIHQWPATLVQPVGSPLSLECTVEGTSNPNLYWYRQAAGRGLQLLFYSVGIGQISSEVPQNLSASRPQDRQFILSSKKLLLSDSGFYLCAWTRPPLDTIYFGEGSWLTVV.